This entry lists 10 T cell receptor beta chains sequenced from one sample in a study of blood T cell repertoires in COVID-19. Profiled with immunoSEQ multiplex PCR; TCRdb holds only in-frame clones, not every one. The sample lists more than 100,000 clones, 78% seen once, with 2.3% in the top ten. Sequenced sample: peripheral blood. The receptor set was obtained from a man between 65 and 85 years old with acute or convalescent COVID-19.

Only one count was recorded for this clone. Other DNA sequences in the same sample also yield this CDR3. The rearrangement uses TRBV10-3 and TRBJ2-7, with 11 bases lining up with TRBD1. CDR1 is ENHRY, CDR2 SYGVKD, per germline. V dropped 5 bases and J dropped 4; count of bases not matched to a gene: 19. The CDR3 sequence is 19 residues long. In DNA form, the CDR3 reads TGTGCCATCAGTTTACGGGGTCCGGGACAGGGGGTTAGGGGGTACGAGCAGTACTTC. Amino acid sequence: CAISLRGPGQGVRGYEQYF.

The gene calls are TRBV7-9 and TRBJ1-5; D is unresolved. Germline CDR1 reads SEHNR; CDR2 reads FQNEAQ (reference sequence). V dropped 5 bases and J dropped 1 base, with 15 bases sitting between them. The CDR3 runs 16 residues. CDR3 in amino acids: CASSLWEGSSNQPQHF. CDR3 bases: TGTGCCAGCAGCCTTTGGGAGGGCAGCAGCAATCAGCCCCAGCATTTT.

The V and J genes are TRBV18 and TRBJ1-1; perhaps TRBD1 as D (6 bases). V shed 0 bases and J shed 1 base, with 9 bases lying between them. CDR1 is KGHSH and CDR2 is LQKENI in the germline V gene. The CDR3 runs to 15 residues. The CDR3 bases are TGTGCCAGCTCACCACCGATGGGACAGAACACTGAAGCTTTCTTT. This codes for CASSPPMGQNTEAFF.

This chain uses TRBV18 with TRBJ2-2; TRBD1 matches at 7 bases. Germline assignment: CDR1 KGHSH and CDR2 LQKENI. The junction had 9 bases not matched to a gene; V was cut back by 3 bases and J by 5 bases. The CDR3 loop spans 16 amino acids. The CDR3 protein is CASSPSRTGSTGELFF. In DNA form, the CDR3 reads TGTGCCAGCTCACCTTCTAGGACAGGCTCTACCGGGGAGCTGTTTTTT.

The rearrangement links TRBV4-2 to TRBJ2-3, with 11 bases fitting TRBD1. Germline loops: CDR1 LGHNA, CDR2 YNFKEQ. The trim removed 4 bases at V and 2 bases at J, leaving 5 bases unmatched. The CDR3 totals 16 residues. The CDR3 here is CASSPRDRGDTDTQYF. In DNA, the CDR3 is TGTGCCAGCAGCCCTCGGGACAGGGGGGACACAGATACGCAGTATTTT.

In DNA, the CDR3 is TGTGCCAGCAGTATAGAGACAGGGGGCTTTGGCTACACCTTC. Residues: CASSIETGGFGYTF. The chain is built from TRBV2 and TRBJ1-2, with TRBD1 identical over 10 bases. J gave up 7 bases and V 5 bases, and 7 bases lay outside the gene matches. Germline CDR1 is SNHLY and CDR2 is FYNNEI. The CDR3 loop spans 14 amino acids.

The chain combines TRBV7-8 with TRBJ2-3, with 8 bases fitting TRBD1. CDR3 length: 16 amino acids. V was clipped by 5 bases and J by 6 bases; unmatched bases: 13. Germline lookup yields CDR1 SGHVS and CDR2 FQNEAQ. The CDR3 loop reads CASSAYQGAYRDTQYF. CDR3 coding DNA: TGTGCCAGCAGCGCTTACCAGGGGGCCTACCGGGATACGCAGTATTTT.

This chain uses TRBV4-3 with TRBJ2-7; a possible D gene is TRBD1 (6 bases). The CDR3 totals 16 residues. Looked up from germline, CDR1 is LGHNA and CDR2 is YSLEER. Deletions cut 3 bases from V and 4 bases from J, with 19 bases between. The CDR3 DNA reads as TGCGCCAGCAGCCAGGCATCAGGGACATATCATTACGAGCAGTACTTC. Protein product: CASSQASGTYHYEQYF.

The rearrangement uses TRBV5-6 and TRBJ2-1; a weak D match, TRBD1 (6 bases). CDR1 and CDR2 from the germline V gene are SGHDT and YYEEEE. This CDR3 spans 14 amino acids. Trimming took off 0 bases at V and 8 bases at J, with 12 bases between the two ends. CDR3 in DNA: TGTGCCAGCAGCTTGGCTACAGGGTTCGATGAGCAGTTCTTC. This gives the protein CASSLATGFDEQFF. The full variable domain, its missing parts supplied by reference TRBV5-6 and TRBJ2-1, is DAGVTQSPTHLIKTRGQQVTLRCSPKSGHDTVSWYQQALGQGPQFIFQYYEEEERQRGNFPDRFSGHQFPNYSSELNVNALLLGDSALYLCASSLATGFDEQFFGPGTRLTVL.

The genes are TRBV6-5 and TRBJ1-6, with 10 bases lining up with TRBD1. The CDR3 contains 14 residues. Germline V gene data show CDR1 as MNHEY and CDR2 as SVGAGI. Trimming at V came to 8 bases and at J to 6 bases, leaving 4 bases not matched to a gene. CDR3 amino acids: CASARDRGNSPLHF. The CDR3 DNA reads TGTGCCAGCGCTCGGGACAGGGGTAATTCACCCCTCCACTTT.